Each of the 26 T cell receptor beta chains below was sequenced from the same sample in a study of blood T cell repertoires in COVID-19. Only in-frame clones appear in the TCRdb table, and some are missing; sequencing was by immunoSEQ multiplex PCR. Counted here are roughly 80,000 clones, 91% occurring once; the ten biggest clones make up 1.9%. The source material was peripheral blood. These receptors all come from a woman in her 50s in a cohort sampled during active COVID-19.

V gene TRBV11-2 combines with J gene TRBJ1-1, with 8 bases lining up with TRBD1. CDR3 size: 16 residues. The germline gives CDR1 SGHAT, CDR2 FQNNGV. V trimming: 8 bases; J trimming: 2 bases; junction bases outside the gene matches: 13. Here the CDR3 reads CASGPSQGAVNTEAFF. The CDR3 nucleotides read TGTGCCAGCGGCCCTTCCCAGGGGGCCGTTAACACTGAAGCTTTCTTT.

The gene calls are TRBV27 and TRBJ2-7; possible D gene TRBD2, 5 bases. CDR1 is MNHEY, CDR2 SMNVEV, per germline (reference sequence). There are 13 residues in the CDR3. The ends were cut back, 6 bases at V and 3 bases at J, with 12 bases in the middle. CDR3 nucleotides: TGTGCCAGCAGCGAGGGATCCTTCTACGAGCAGTACTTC. Protein product: CASSEGSFYEQYF.

In its sample, this clone was seen once. The V and J genes are TRBV24-1 and TRBJ2-1; TRBD1 agrees at 7 bases. With V trimmed by 5 bases and J by 6 bases, 3 bases remained unmatched. The CDR3 has 13 residues. Per the germline V gene, CDR1 is KGHDR and CDR2 is SFDVKD. CDR3 loop: CATSAAGGNEQFF. CDR3 DNA: TGTGCCACCAGTGCCGCAGGGGGCAATGAGCAGTTCTTC.

The chain recombines TRBV7-9 with TRBJ2-6, with TRBD2 as a possible D gene (7 bases). This CDR3 spans 18 amino acids. Trimming shortened V by 3 bases and J by 1 base, and 16 bases separated the two germline ends. In germline, CDR1 is SEHNR, CDR2 FQNEAQ (reference sequence). The CDR3 here is CASSLGGGAVSGANVLTF. The CDR3 DNA reads TGTGCCAGCAGCTTGGGCGGGGGCGCTGTTTCTGGGGCCAACGTCCTGACTTTC.

The genes are TRBV19 and TRBJ2-3; 9 nucleotides align to TRBD1. Germline assignment: CDR1 LNHDA and CDR2 SQIVND (reference sequence). Germline trimming cut 0 bases from V and 3 bases from J; bases unmatched to any gene: 13. The CDR3 consists of 19 residues. CDR3 sequence reads: CASSIDLGTGRERTDTQYF. The CDR3 DNA reads as TGTGCCAGTAGTATAGACCTCGGGACAGGGAGGGAGAGAACAGATACGCAGTATTTT.

The chain links TRBV30 to TRBJ2-7; the match to TRBD1 covers 10 bases. The CDR3 consists of 14 residues. V gave up 2 bases and J gave up 7 bases; unmatched junction bases: 8. The germline CDR1 and CDR2 sequences are GTSNPN and SVGIG (reference sequence). The CDR3 region is CAWSRGQGEGEQYF. CDR3 DNA: TGTGCCTGGAGTCGAGGACAGGGGGAGGGGGAGCAGTACTTC.

J is TRBJ1-4 and V is TRBV5-1, with no clear D. This CDR3 contains 14 residues. The V gene lost 1 base and the J gene lost 3 bases, with 7 bases spanning the gap. The V gene's germline CDR1 is SGHRS and CDR2 YFSETQ. CDR3 coding DNA: TGCGCCAGCAGCTTGAACGGAGCTAATGAAAAACTGTTTTTT. It specifies CASSLNGANEKLFF.

CDR3 protein: CASRTGVQTGELFF. In DNA form, the CDR3 reads TGTGCCAGCAGGACAGGGGTTCAAACCGGGGAGCTGTTTTTT. This chain joins TRBV6-5 and TRBJ2-2, with 8 bases matching TRBD1. The germline V gene has CDR1 MNHEY and CDR2 SVGAGI. The ends lost 6 bases at V and 5 bases at J; junction bases unmatched: 5. The CDR3 spans 14 residues.

This clone was recorded once. The chain employs TRBV5-1 and TRBJ2-1; D is ambiguous. Germline CDR1 is SGHRS and CDR2 is YFSETQ. Trimming stripped 2 bases from V and 2 bases from J, with 11 bases between. The CDR3 consists of 15 residues. CDR3: CASSLRSQTYNEQFF. The CDR3 nucleotides are TGCGCCAGCAGCTTACGGAGTCAAACCTACAATGAGCAGTTCTTC.

CDR3 coding DNA: TGTGCCACCAGTGACCCTCGGACAGGGTTAGATGAGCAGTTCTTC. This sequence encodes CATSDPRTGLDEQFF. V gene TRBV24-1 combines with J gene TRBJ2-1, with TRBD1 matching 8 bases. The CDR3 sequence is 15 residues long. Losses at the gene ends were 4 bases for V and 8 bases for J; bases not matched to a gene: 9. Looked up from germline, CDR1 is KGHDR and CDR2 is SFDVKD.

About this clone: The junction departs from the called germline gene at one end, perhaps through a read error. This CDR3 reads CASSYGTGGYDEQFF. CDR3 DNA sequence: TGTGCCAGTAGCTATGGGACAGGGGGCTACGATGAGCAGTTCTTC. The chain is built from TRBV19 and TRBJ2-1; 12 bases agree with TRBD1. The CDR3 is made up of 15 amino acids. Looked up from germline, CDR1 is LNHDA and CDR2 is SQIVND (reference sequence).

The chain carries TRBV6-5 and TRBJ1-1, with 7 bases aligning to TRBD1. Per the germline V gene, CDR1 is MNHEY and CDR2 is SVGAGI. With 8 bases clipped from V and 4 bases from J, the junction kept 4 bases outside the gene matches. The CDR3 is 12 residues long. The CDR3 DNA reads as TGTGCCAGCTGGTCAGGGGGCACTGAAGCTTTCTTT. Amino acid sequence: CASWSGGTEAFF.

The chain is built from TRBV28 and TRBJ2-5; D might be TRBD1 (6 bases). Germline V gives CDR1 MDHEN, CDR2 SYDVKM. This CDR3 is built from 15 residues. V shed 6 bases and J shed 1 base, with 15 bases lying between them. The CDR3 here is CASRGQGSLQETQYF. The CDR3 nucleotides read TGTGCCAGCAGGGGACAAGGGAGCCTCCAAGAGACCCAGTACTTC.

V and J are TRBV2 and TRBJ1-2; 8 bases map to TRBD1. Germline V gene data show CDR1 as SNHLY and CDR2 as FYNNEI. This CDR3 has 17 amino acids. Unmatched junction bases numbered 18, after V lost 7 bases and J lost 5 bases. CDR3 loop: CASIWSPSVTGAYGYTF. The CDR3 DNA follows: TGTGCCAGCATATGGTCGCCCTCGGTGACAGGGGCGTATGGCTACACCTTC.

The chain couples TRBV7-8 to TRBJ1-2, with TRBD1 as a possible D gene (6 bases). The CDR3 totals 16 residues. CDR1 is SGHVS and CDR2 is FQNEAQ in the germline V gene. V lost 5 bases and J 6 bases, leaving 22 bases between the germline ends. In nucleotides, the CDR3 is TGTGCCAGCAGCCCCTCATGGGACACCATAGGGCATGGCTACACCTTC. Translation: CASSPSWDTIGHGYTF.

This chain joins TRBV2 and TRBJ2-3; 8 bases align to TRBD1. The CDR3 has 14 amino acids. Germline CDR1 is SNHLY and CDR2 is FYNNEI. J lost 4 bases, V lost 6 bases, and 6 bases had no gene match. The CDR3 DNA is TGTGCCAGCAGGAAAGGACAGGGTTCAGATACGCAGTATTTT. This sequence encodes CASRKGQGSDTQYF.

The chain links TRBV27 to TRBJ2-7, with 9 bases fitting TRBD2. Looked up from germline, CDR1 is MNHEY and CDR2 is SMNVEV (reference sequence). V shed 5 bases and J 2 bases; nucleotides not matched to a gene: 16. There are 18 residues in the CDR3. Here the CDR3 reads CASSPYSGSRGYPYEQYF. The CDR3 region has the DNA TGTGCCAGCAGTCCCTATAGCGGGAGTCGTGGTTATCCCTACGAGCAGTACTTC.

The chain is built from TRBV6-1 and TRBJ2-5, with TRBD2 matching 14 bases. This CDR3 region has 18 residues. Germline V gene data show CDR1 as MNHNS and CDR2 as SASEGT. V shed 1 base and J 2 bases; nucleotides not matched to a gene: 6. The CDR3 here is CASSEDAGLAGVQETQYF. The CDR3 DNA follows: TGTGCCAGCAGTGAAGACGCGGGACTAGCGGGGGTACAAGAGACCCAGTACTTC.

Only one count was recorded for this clone. The chain employs TRBV19 and TRBJ2-7; a weak D match, TRBD2 (5 bases). From germline, CDR1 is LNHDA and CDR2 SQIVND (reference sequence). V shed 2 bases and J shed 0 bases, with 8 bases lying between them. The CDR3 is made up of 14 amino acids. The CDR3 sequence is CASSISGSSYEQYF. The CDR3 nucleotides read TGTGCCAGTAGTATAAGCGGATCCTCCTACGAGCAGTACTTC.

The CDR3 DNA reads TGTGCCAGCAGCCTGGGACTAGCGGGAGTTACAGATACGCAGTATTTT. Its translation: CASSLGLAGVTDTQYF. The chain is built from TRBV4-2 and TRBJ2-3, with 14 positions matching TRBD2. V dropped 4 bases and J dropped 3; count of bases not matched to a gene: 3. The CDR3 totals 16 residues. The germline gives CDR1 LGHNA, CDR2 YNFKEQ.

The V call is TRBV29-1, the J call TRBJ2-2, with D tentatively TRBD2 (6 bases). The CDR3 is 15 residues long. V was shortened by 4 bases and J by 1 base, with 13 bases between the two germline ends. Germline V gene lookup returns CDR1 SQVTM and CDR2 ANQGSEA. This CDR3 is CSVGADYQNTGELFF. The CDR3 DNA reads as TGCAGCGTTGGGGCGGACTACCAGAACACCGGGGAGCTGTTTTTT.

The chain recombines TRBV3-1 (or the pseudogene TRBV3-2) with TRBJ1-6, with D unclear. CDR3 length: 18 amino acids. Germline CDR1 and CDR2: LGHDT and YNNKEL (reference sequence). With 5 bases removed from V and 5 bases from J, the gap between germline ends came to 22 bases. The CDR3 protein is CASSGESPIIHHNSPLHF. CDR3 coding DNA: TGTGCCAGCAGCGGAGAGTCTCCCATCATACATCATAATTCACCCCTCCACTTT.

This chain uses TRBV3-1 (or the pseudogene TRBV3-2) with TRBJ2-1, with 10 bases lining up with TRBD2. Germline assignment: CDR1 LGHDT and CDR2 YNNKEL (reference sequence). The CDR3 has 15 amino acids. The trim removed 5 bases at V and 10 bases at J, leaving 11 bases unmatched. CDR3 in amino acids: CASSLGLATIGEQFF. The CDR3 nucleotides read TGTGCCAGCAGCTTGGGACTAGCGACTATAGGCGAGCAGTTCTTC.

This clone was counted once. CDR3 sequence reads: CASTLGTYNEQFF. CDR3 nucleotide sequence: TGTGCCAGCACCCTCGGGACCTACAATGAGCAGTTCTTC. The chain joins TRBV7-9 to TRBJ2-1; perhaps TRBD2 as D (5 bases). Trimming stripped 7 bases from V and 2 bases from J, with 9 bases between. CDR3 length equals 13 residues. CDR1 SEHNR and CDR2 FQNEAQ come from the germline V gene (reference sequence).

The chain employs TRBV9 and TRBJ2-5, with a possible D match to TRBD2 (6 bases). Trimming removed 0 bases from V and 3 bases from J, with 15 bases in between. There are 16 residues in the CDR3. The germline V gene encodes CDR1 SGDLS and CDR2 YYNGEE. The CDR3 here is CASSVAGVGAKETQYF. The CDR3 nucleotides are TGTGCCAGCAGCGTAGCGGGGGTTGGGGCAAAAGAGACCCAGTACTTC.

V and J are TRBV6-6 and TRBJ2-3; TRBD2 might be the D (6 bases). CDR1 and CDR2 from the germline V gene are MNHNY and SVGAGI (reference sequence). V was shortened by 8 bases and J by 6 bases, with 18 bases between the two germline ends. This CDR3 is 14 amino acids long. CDR3 sequence reads: CASRQSGEGDTQYF. Here the CDR3 DNA reads TGTGCCAGCCGCCAGTCGGGAGAAGGGGATACGCAGTATTTT.